This is a list of T cell receptor beta chains from one sample in a study of blood T cell repertoires in COVID-19. TCRdb's copy holds only in-frame clones and misses some; the assay was immunoSEQ multiplex PCR. This repertoire shows approximately 70,000 clones, around 79% found once; its top ten account for approximately 34%. Sequencing input: peripheral blood. These receptors were collected from a woman between 70 and 85 years old with acute or convalescent COVID-19. The CDR3 runs from the conserved cysteine through the conserved F or W. A D gene is named only where the DNA matches it firmly. Part of the rows lack a size; the others show once, few, many or a class for expanded clones.

>TRBJ1-1|.|TRBV29-1|.
CITREGLATEAFF
TGCATCACACGGGAGGGCCTGGCCACTGAAGCTTTCTTT
>TRBJ2-2|.|TRBV3-1/TRBV3-2|.
CASSQDSSMTGELFF
TGTGCCAGCAGCCAAGATTCGAGTATGACCGGGGAGCTGTTTTTT
>TRBJ1-4|TRBD1|TRBV4-3|.
CASSHWGQGISNEKLFF
TGCGCCAGCAGCCATTGGGGACAGGGGATCTCTAATGAAAAACTGTTTTTT
>TRBJ1-5|.|TRBV12-3/TRBV12-4|.
CASSLTGNQPQHF
TGTGCCAGCAGTTTGACAGGCAATCAGCCCCAGCATTTT
>TRBJ2-5|TRBD1|TRBV3-1/TRBV3-2|.
CASSRDSLHGETQYF
TGTGCCAGCAGCCGGGACAGTCTCCACGGGGAGACCCAGTACTTC
>TRBJ1-4|.|TRBV5-1|.
CASSLALGGANEKLFF
TGCGCCAGCAGCTTGGCCCTGGGGGGAGCTAATGAAAAACTGTTTTTT
>TRBJ1-1|.|TRBV6-5|.
CASSQPGGRTEAFF
TGTGCCAGCAGCCAACCGGGGGGTAGGACTGAAGCTTTCTTT
>TRBJ2-3|.|TRBV6-4|many
CASSDGAGSTDTQYF
TGTGCCAGCAGTGATGGTGCGGGAAGCACAGATACGCAGTATTTT
>TRBJ2-7|TRBD1|TRBV18|.
CASSSGQVYEQYF
TGTGCCAGCTCATCCGGACAGGTCTACGAGCAGTACTTC
>TRBJ1-3|.|TRBV6-5|few
CASNGQGNTIYF
TGTGCCAGCAATGGACAGGGAAACACCATATATTTT
>TRBJ1-6|TRBD1|TRBV28|.
CASRPRDRGLSLHF
TGTGCCAGCAGACCCCGAGACAGGGGTTTATCCCTCCACTTT
>TRBJ2-7|TRBD1|TRBV15|few
CATRNLRDSSYEQYF
TGTGCCACGCGCAATCTCCGGGACAGCTCCTACGAGCAGTACTTC
>TRBJ1-4|.|TRBV4-2|once
CASRPPRQNEKLFF
TGTGCCAGCCGGCCCCCGAGACAAAATGAAAAACTGTTTTTT
>TRBJ2-7|TRBD2|TRBV11-3|.
CASSFRAGAGYEQYF
TGTGCCAGCAGCTTTCGGGCGGGAGCAGGTTACGAGCAGTACTTC
>TRBJ1-2|.|TRBV5-1|.
CASSLSGAAYGYTF
TGCGCCAGCAGCCTTTCAGGGGCCGCCTATGGCTACACCTTC
>TRBJ1-1|.|TRBV5-1|few
CASSLTAGQNTEAFF
TGCGCCAGCAGCTTGACTGCCGGACAGAACACTGAAGCTTTCTTT
>TRBJ1-4|.|TRBV19|.
CASSVNEKLFF
TGTGCCAGTAGCGTTAATGAAAAACTGTTTTTT
>TRBJ2-1|TRBD2|TRBV30|.
CAWSVLGGAGAANEQFF
TGTGCCTGGAGTGTACTAGGAGGGGCGGGAGCGGCCAATGAGCAGTTCTTC
>TRBJ2-7|.|TRBV5-1|.
CASSPGTLTGEQYF
TGCGCCAGCAGCCCCGGGACTCTCACCGGCGAGCAGTACTTC
>TRBJ1-5|.|TRBV6-2/TRBV6-3|few
CASSRGQTNQPQHF
TGTGCCAGCAGCCGCGGACAGACCAATCAGCCCCAGCATTTT
>TRBJ2-3|.|TRBV5-8|.
CASSLESTGDTQYF
TGTGCCAGCAGCTTGGAATCAACGGGGGATACGCAGTATTTT
>TRBJ2-7|TRBD1|TRBV5-5|.
CASSPTTGQGVNEQYF
TGTGCCAGCAGCCCCACAACAGGACAGGGGGTGAACGAGCAGTACTTC
>TRBJ1-2|.|TRBV7-8|few
CASSPRGGKSYGYTF
TGTGCCAGCAGTCCCCGGGGGGGAAAGAGCTATGGCTACACCTTC
>TRBJ2-4|TRBD1|TRBV14|.
CASSLFRQGLAKNIQYF
TGTGCCAGCAGCCTGTTCCGACAGGGTTTAGCCAAAAACATTCAGTACTTC
>TRBJ2-2|.|TRBV21-1|.
CASSRTGTGGVAGELFF
TGTGCCAGCAGCCGTACCGGGACAGGGGGCGTCGCCGGGGAGCTGTTTTTT
>TRBJ2-3|TRBD2|TRBV19|.
CASSSLAGTQYF
TGTGCCAGTAGTTCCCTAGCGGGTACGCAGTATTTT
>TRBJ2-3|.|TRBV21-1|.
CASSKPNVGGKTDTQYF
TGTGCCAGCAGCAAACCCAATGTCGGGGGGAAGACAGATACGCAGTATTTT
>TRBJ1-6|.|TRBV9|.
CASSVGGEGNSPLHF
TGTGCCAGCAGCGTAGGAGGGGAGGGTAATTCACCCCTCCACTTT
>TRBJ1-5|TRBD1|TRBV9|.
CASSSGQGEIGNQPQHF
TGTGCCAGCAGCTCTGGACAGGGGGAGATTGGGAATCAGCCCCAGCATTTT
>TRBJ2-1|.|TRBV7-8|.
CASSPLDFPSVIYNEQFF
TGTGCCAGCAGCCCTTTGGACTTTCCGTCCGTTATCTACAATGAGCAGTTCTTC
>TRBJ2-7|.|TRBV6-5|.
CASRVGGRYEQYF
TGTGCCAGCCGAGTAGGAGGCCGATACGAGCAGTACTTC
>TRBJ1-5|.|TRBV2|.
CASSVQGTGNQPQHF
TGTGCCAGCAGTGTACAGGGTACGGGCAATCAGCCCCAGCATTTT
>TRBJ2-1|TRBD2|TRBV9|.
CASSVARGELAGGRSSYNEQFF
TGTGCCAGCAGCGTAGCGAGGGGGGAGCTAGCGGGAGGGCGAAGCTCCTACAATGAGCAGTTCTTC
>TRBJ2-3|.|TRBV6-2/TRBV6-3|.
CASSSASWDTQYF
TGTGCCAGCAGTTCGGCTAGCTGGGATACGCAGTATTTT
>TRBJ2-1|TRBD2|TRBV15|once
CATSGRVAGGGNEQFF
TGTGCCACCAGCGGCCGCGTGGCGGGGGGGGGAAATGAGCAGTTCTTC
>TRBJ1-2|TRBD1|TRBV6-5|.
CASRPEDRFYGYTF
TGTGCCAGCAGACCCGAGGACAGGTTCTATGGCTACACCTTC
>TRBJ2-7|.|TRBV21-1|.
CASSTRDRETYEQYF
TGTGCCAGCAGCACACGGGACAGGGAAACCTACGAGCAGTACTTC
>TRBJ2-2|.|TRBV9|.
CASSRGTRGTGELFF
TGTGCCAGCAGCCGCGGGACCCGGGGCACCGGGGAGCTGTTTTTT
>TRBJ2-7|TRBD1|TRBV7-2|many
CASSITGTGMNEQYF
TGTGCCAGCAGCATAACCGGGACAGGGATGAACGAGCAGTACTTC
>TRBJ2-7|.|TRBV19|.
CASSIGRGYEQYF
TGTGCCAGTAGTATCGGGAGAGGCTACGAGCAGTACTTC
>TRBJ2-5|.|TRBV5-4|.
CASSPTAASQETQYF
TGTGCCAGCAGCCCCACGGCGGCCTCCCAAGAGACCCAGTACTTC
>TRBJ1-2|TRBD1|TRBV29-1|.
CSVERGRWGYTF
TGCAGCGTTGAAAGGGGGCGCTGGGGCTACACCTTC
>TRBJ2-7|TRBD1|TRBV5-1|.
CASRVGQMSSYEQYF
TGCGCCAGCAGGGTGGGACAGATGAGCTCCTACGAGCAGTACTTC
>TRBJ1-1|TRBD1|TRBV2|.
CASTLGTGNTEAFF
TGTGCCAGCACCCTCGGGACAGGGAACACTGAAGCTTTCTTT